Presented here are 25 T cell receptor beta chains from one specimen sequenced in a study of OX40 agonist ivuxolimab in advanced cancers. Data came from immunoSEQ multiplex PCR; TCRdb stores just in-frame clones and leaves some out. Here the sample spans approximately 28,000 clones, roughly 84% being singletons. This specimen was CD4+ or CD8+ T cells sorted from blood, taken in a trial of the OX40 agonist ivuxolimab. All receptors come from an adult with an advanced solid tumor such as melanoma, head and neck, liver or kidney cancer.

The genes are TRBV27 and TRBJ2-7, with 10 bases matching TRBD2. Germline lookup yields CDR1 MNHEY and CDR2 SMNVEV (reference sequence). V shed 5 bases and J 2 bases; nucleotides not matched to a gene: 6. This CDR3 comprises 15 residues. The CDR3 here is CASSDFSGGPYEQYF. CDR3 DNA sequence: TGTGCCAGCAGTGACTTTAGCGGGGGGCCCTACGAGCAGTACTTC.

By share of the sample, this clone is medium-sized (0.01 to 0.1%). The J gene is TRBJ2-7, the V gene TRBV5-6; 7 bases agree with TRBD2. The CDR3 length is 14 residues. Germline loops: CDR1 SGHDT, CDR2 YYEEEE. V lost 7 bases and J lost 4; bases outside the gene matches: 11. CDR3: CASLGGREGYEQYF. The CDR3 DNA reads as TGTGCCAGCTTGGGAGGGCGAGAGGGTTACGAGCAGTACTTC. The full variable domain, rest sourced from reference TRBV5-6 and TRBJ2-7, is DAGVTQSPTHLIKTRGQQVTLRCSPKSGHDTVSWYQQALGQGPQFIFQYYEEEERQRGNFPDRFSGHQFPNYSSELNVNALLLGDSALYLCASLGGREGYEQYFGPGTRLTVT.

The V call is TRBV19, the J call TRBJ1-5; tentative D call: TRBD1 (5 bases). This CDR3 comprises 16 residues. The germline V gene has CDR1 LNHDA and CDR2 SQIVND (reference sequence). Trimming took 7 bases from V and 4 from J, leaving 20 bases between them. CDR3 in amino acids: CASTERDVNFNQPQHF. DNA of the CDR3: TGTGCCAGTACGGAGAGGGACGTTAATTTTAATCAGCCCCAGCATTTT.

The V gene is TRBV12-5, the J gene TRBJ2-5; maybe TRBD1 (6 bases). Looked up from germline, CDR1 is LGHNT and CDR2 is FRNRAP. Deletions cut 2 bases from V and 1 base from J, with 8 bases between. The CDR3 runs 14 residues. CDR3 coding DNA: TGTGCTAGTGGTTTGTCAGGGGCCCAAGAGACCCAGTACTTC. The encoded protein is CASGLSGAQETQYF.

This clone has more than one count but fewer than ten. The chain joins TRBV19 to TRBJ2-7, with TRBD2 identical over 9 bases. The CDR3 length is 13 residues. Germline V gene data show CDR1 as LNHDA and CDR2 as SQIVND (reference sequence). V was pared by 8 bases and J by 4 bases, with 6 bases of the junction left unmatched. The CDR3 DNA sequence: TGTGCCAGTGGTGGGACTAGCCGTTACGAGCAGTACTTC. It encodes CASGGTSRYEQYF.

This sequence joins TRBV19 and TRBJ1-1; D may be TRBD1 (5 bases). The V end was cut by 3 bases, the J end by 4 bases, with 12 bases between. This CDR3 has 14 amino acids. Germline CDR1 LNHDA, CDR2 SQIVND (reference sequence). The CDR3 protein is CASSIQGRGTEAFF. The DNA of the CDR3 is TGTGCCAGTAGTATTCAGGGACGAGGCACTGAAGCTTTCTTT. Based on the CDR3 plus reference TRBV19 and TRBJ1-1, the full variable domain is DGGITQSPKYLFRKEGQNVTLSCEQNLNHDAMYWYRQDPGQGLRLIYYSQIVNDFQKGDIAEGYSVSREKKESFPLTVTSAQKNPTAFYLCASSIQGRGTEAFFGQGTRLTVV.

V usage is TRBV6-1 and J usage is TRBJ2-5; 8 positions agree with TRBD2. The CDR3 consists of 14 residues. V shed 8 bases, J shed 5 bases, and the junction held 10 bases outside the gene matches. From germline, CDR1 is MNHNS and CDR2 SASEGT. CDR3 sequence reads: CASLSGGPWETQYF. The CDR3 DNA sequence: TGTGCCAGCCTGTCGGGAGGGCCCTGGGAGACCCAGTACTTC.

The table lists this clone with a few counts. The genes are TRBV6-4 and TRBJ2-2; 11 nucleotides agree with TRBD2. The CDR3 spans 18 residues. Germline values: CDR1 MRHNA, CDR2 SNTAGT. The V and J ends lost 8 bases and 7 bases, in that order; junction bases with no gene match: 18. This CDR3 reads CASAPERSSGRPNGELFF. In nucleotides, the CDR3 is TGTGCCAGCGCGCCCGAGCGATCTAGCGGGAGGCCGAACGGGGAGCTGTTTTTT.

The rearrangement links TRBV7-6 to TRBJ2-1; TRBD1 agrees at 7 bases. The trim removed 5 bases at V and 5 bases at J, leaving 6 bases unmatched. The CDR3 consists of 14 residues. Germline CDR1 is SGHVS and CDR2 is FNYEAQ. CDR3 nucleotide sequence: TGTGCCAGCAGCCTTGGGGGACAGAACAATGAGCAGTTCTTC. Its protein product is CASSLGGQNNEQFF.

The chain couples TRBV6-5 to TRBJ1-2, with D tentatively TRBD1 (6 bases). Germline CDR1 is MNHEY and CDR2 is SVGAGI. This CDR3 spans 13 amino acids. Trimming cost V 8 bases and J 4 bases, with 14 bases left between them. CDR3 sequence (DNA): TGTGCCAGCTCACAGGGTTTAGGCTATGGCTACACCTTC. Protein: CASSQGLGYGYTF.

The chain links TRBV7-2 to TRBJ1-6, with 7 bases identical to TRBD1. Germline CDR1 and CDR2: SGHTA and FQGNSA. With V trimmed by 5 bases and J by 8 bases, 9 bases remained unmatched. This CDR3 contains 15 residues. Here the CDR3 reads CASSPGTALHSPLHF. In DNA form, the CDR3 reads TGTGCCAGCAGCCCCGGGACAGCGCTTCATTCACCCCTCCACTTT.

The chain joins TRBV6-1 to TRBJ1-1; 7 positions agree with TRBD1. V shed 3 bases, J shed 4 bases, and the junction held 8 bases outside the gene matches. The germline gives CDR1 MNHNS, CDR2 SASEGT. The CDR3 runs to 15 residues. CDR3 sequence: CASSEADRHGTEAFF. Written as DNA, the CDR3 is TGTGCCAGCAGTGAGGCGGACAGGCATGGCACTGAAGCTTTCTTT.

This clone has just one count. The CDR3 sequence: CASSLGDYQRNIQYF. The CDR3 nucleotides are TGTGCCAGCAGCTTGGGGGACTACCAGCGCAACATTCAGTACTTC. The J gene is TRBJ2-4, the V gene TRBV13, with 7 bases aligning to TRBD2. The CDR3 is made up of 15 amino acids. V lost 3 bases, J lost 7 bases, and 9 bases stayed unmatched. Per germline, CDR1 PRHDT and CDR2 FYEKMQ (reference sequence).

The chain is built from TRBV5-1 and TRBJ1-2; the D gene is possibly TRBD1 (5 bases). V was shortened by 5 bases and J by 3 bases, with 8 bases between the two germline ends. This CDR3 comprises 12 residues. Germline CDR1 reads SGHRS; CDR2 reads YFSETQ. CDR3 protein: CASRGDDYGYTF. The CDR3 bases are TGCGCCAGCAGGGGGGACGACTATGGCTACACCTTC.

The rearrangement joins TRBV10-1 to TRBJ2-1; a possible D gene is TRBD2 (6 bases). CDR3 length: 15 amino acids. Germline loops: CDR1 WNHNN, CDR2 SYGVQD (reference sequence). Deletions cut 4 bases from V and 7 bases from J, with 17 bases between. DNA of the CDR3: TGCGCCAGCAGTGTCAAACGGGAGCGAGGGAATGAGCAGTTCTTC. It codes for CASSVKRERGNEQFF.

This clone ranks as medium-sized (0.01 to 0.1%). The CDR3 loop reads CASSPSFSSYNEQFF. The DNA of the CDR3 is TGTGCCAGCAGCCCTTCATTTAGCTCCTACAATGAGCAGTTCTTC. The chain recombines TRBV5-6 with TRBJ2-1; D is ambiguous. This CDR3 region has 15 residues. V gave up 4 bases and J gave up 0 bases, with 11 bases separating them. Germline V gives CDR1 SGHDT, CDR2 YYEEEE.

This sequence joins TRBV5-1 and TRBJ2-7; the match to TRBD2 covers 11 bases. Trimming at V came to 2 bases and at J to 4 bases, leaving 8 bases not matched to a gene. The CDR3 is made up of 16 amino acids. CDR1 SGHRS and CDR2 YFSETQ come from the germline V gene. CDR3 loop: CASSFETSGSVYEQYF. The CDR3 DNA reads as TGCGCCAGCAGCTTTGAAACTAGCGGGAGCGTGTACGAGCAGTACTTC.

The genes are TRBV11-2 and TRBJ2-2; possibly TRBD1 or TRBD2 for D (5 bases each). V gave up 5 bases and J gave up 1 base, with 14 bases separating them. The CDR3 length is 16 residues. Germline V gives CDR1 SGHAT, CDR2 FQNNGV. In nucleotides, the CDR3 is TGTGCCAGCAGCCACTGGGGCGGGTTGAACACCGGGGAGCTGTTTTTT. It specifies CASSHWGGLNTGELFF. The full variable domain, in which reference TRBV11-2 and TRBJ2-2 provide the parts outside the CDR3, is EAGVAQSPRYKIIEKRQSVAFWCNPISGHATLYWYQQILGQGPKLLIQFQNNGVVDDSQLPKDRFSAERLKGVDSTLKIQPAKLEDSAVYLCASSHWGGLNTGELFFGEGSRLTVL.

The chain carries TRBV7-9 and TRBJ2-3; TRBD2 matches at 11 bases. Trimming at V came to 6 bases and at J to 4 bases, leaving 12 bases not matched to a gene. The CDR3 consists of 17 residues. Germline CDR1 is SEHNR and CDR2 is FQNEAQ (reference sequence). For the CDR3, the DNA is TGTGCCAGCAGTTATAGCTCCGGGACTAGCGGAGCAGATACGCAGTATTTT. Translated: CASSYSSGTSGADTQYF. The full variable domain, with the rest looked up from reference TRBV7-9 and TRBJ2-3, is DTGVSQNPRHKITKRGQNVTFRCDPISEHNRLYWYRQTLGQGPEFLTYFQNEAQLEKSRLLSDRFSAERPKGSFSTLEIQRTEQGDSAMYLCASSYSSGTSGADTQYFGPGTRLTVL.

The genes are TRBV6-6 and TRBJ2-1; D may be TRBD2 (6 bases). Trimming took 3 bases from V and 2 from J, leaving 14 bases between them. The germline V gene encodes CDR1 MNHNY and CDR2 SVGAGI (reference sequence). The CDR3 consists of 16 residues. The CDR3 bases are TGTGCCAGCAGTTATCCTAGCGCCCCCACCTACAATGAGCAGTTCTTC. Amino acids: CASSYPSAPTYNEQFF.

Of note for this clone: Different DNA sequences within this sample yield the same CDR3. The chain is built from TRBV11-2 and TRBJ2-7; TRBD1 agrees at 7 bases. Germline CDR1 is SGHAT and CDR2 is FQNNGV. V lost 5 bases and J lost 3; bases outside the gene matches: 4. The CDR3 loop spans 13 amino acids. The CDR3 here is CASSPGTVYEQYF. The CDR3 nucleotides read TGTGCCAGCAGCCCAGGGACAGTCTACGAGCAGTACTTC.

The chain uses TRBV4-1 and TRBJ2-1; 13 bases fit TRBD2. V was clipped by 3 bases and J by 5 bases; unmatched bases: 1. The CDR3 consists of 15 residues. Germline CDR1 and CDR2: MGHRA and YSYEKL. As DNA, the CDR3 is TGCGCCAGCAGCCAGGGGACTAGCGGGAACAATGAGCAGTTCTTC. This sequence encodes CASSQGTSGNNEQFF.

The chain combines TRBV9 with TRBJ2-7; 7 positions agree with TRBD2. The CDR3 is made up of 16 amino acids. Germline V CDR1 and CDR2: SGDLS, YYNGEE. J was trimmed by 0 bases and V by 4 bases; bases with no gene match: 10. CDR3 region: CASSSQRESASYEQYF. In nucleotides, the CDR3 is TGTGCCAGCAGCTCACAGCGGGAAAGCGCCTCCTACGAGCAGTACTTC.

CDR3 sequence reads: CASRPEEDLEAFF. CDR3 nucleotides: TGCGCCAGCAGACCCGAGGAGGACCTTGAAGCTTTCTTT. V and J are TRBV5-1 and TRBJ1-1; D uncertain. Looked up from germline, CDR1 is SGHRS and CDR2 is YFSETQ. The CDR3 consists of 13 residues. The V end was cut by 5 bases, the J end by 7 bases, with 15 bases between.

The chain joins TRBV27 to TRBJ2-7; D is perhaps TRBD2 (7 bases). This CDR3 is 14 amino acids long. Trimming took off 2 bases at V and 6 bases at J, with 14 bases between the two ends. Per germline, CDR1 MNHEY and CDR2 SMNVEV (reference sequence). The chain's CDR3 is CASSLGGALVEQYF. The DNA of the CDR3 is TGTGCCAGCAGTTTAGGGGGGGCGCTGGTCGAGCAGTACTTC.